This T cell receptor (beta chain) was profiled in a study of breast tumors, draining lymph nodes, adjacent tissues. This clonotype was found a few times. MiXCR, run by TCRdb on the multiplex PCR reads, gives a single entry per CDR3 protein. Among around 170,000 distinct CDR3 sequences listed, about 30% were seen once. The lymph nodes were axillary draining lymph nodes from breast cancer patients. Germline-derived CDR1 and CDR2 are MDHEN and SYDVKM. This CDR3 spans 12 amino acids. Trimming removed 9 bases at V and 1 base at J, with 9 bases between. This TCR came from a female donor with breast cancer. Some clones in this sample may be carry-over from other donors' samples. Material: axillary lymph node tissue. The chain links TRBV28 to TRBJ2-5; D gene uncertain. The CDR3 DNA sequence: TGTGCCAGTACCGGGTCCCAAGAGACCCAGTACTTC. Translated, it gives CASTGSQETQYF.